This T cell receptor (beta chain) was documented in a study of shared clonotypes between healthy human individuals (dated by TCRdb to about 2020). For the wider study: Two women and a few men aged 18 to 49 years were included in the cohort. Per donor, three plates each were used for CD4 naive and CD4 memory, two for CD8 naive, and one for CD8 memory. To estimate repertoire size and how much clonotype sharing occurs between individuals, the study deeply sequenced the blood TCR repertoires of about five healthy adults. Different laboratories and diverse techniques were used to prepare libraries and sequence TCR repertoires, to increase sequencing depth and limit assay-specific biases. Each donor's leukapheresis produced roughly between about 0.9 and 9.5 billion PBMCs. Broad study findings and their caveats: Pairwise subsampling indicated that sequencing depth was expected to affect the degree of clonotype sharing among donors. Rarefaction of sorted-subset datasets indicated incomplete sequencing despite the large sequencing depth. Estimated clonotype richness was generally larger for naive than for memory subsets. Compared with non-shared clonotypes, clonotypes shared by all four sorted-subset donors had higher generation probabilities. Because the study included only a small number of donors, the genetic and exposure-history diversity represented was limited. Across a handful of donors, approximately 5% of naive CD4, 3% to 4% of naive CD8, 2.3% of memory CD4, and approximately 0.42% of memory CD8 clonotypes were shared. Sampling was restricted to blood, and TCR repertoires in tissue are likely to differ from TCR repertoires in blood.

Of note for this clone: What antigen it recognizes has not been identified. Per-base quality was not reported, and no clone a single base away is much larger than it.

TCR CDR3 regions were amplified from genomic DNA by multiplex PCR using the deep immunoSEQ assay. For each cell subset, the extracted genomic DNA was distributed evenly across all wells of several immunoSEQ 96-well plates, and each plate served as one replicate. For sorted subsets, roughly 200 ng of genomic DNA, equivalent to around 29,000 T cell genomes, went into each replicate PCR. The purified libraries were quantified using a Qubit 3.0 fluorometer, sized with a Bioanalyzer 2100, and then quantified again using the KAPA Library Quantification kit. Each immunoSEQ 96-well plate was sequenced on its own single-read 150-cycle Illumina NextSeq 550 flow cell. The study's own analysis went as follows. The immunoSEQ output contained only junctional sequences without quality scores, so filtering could not match that applied to full-length reads. Sequences were annotated with PyIR, a Python wrapper for IgBLAST v1.9, using IMGT germline references to assign V/J genes and CDR3. Reads were removed for weak V/J assignments (E-value above 1e-6), missing CDR3, stop codons, out-of-frame junctions, or ambiguous translated residues. A V3J clonotype was defined by an identical inferred V gene, J gene, and CDR3 amino acid sequence. To compute the percentage overlap between repertoires, the number of shared unique clonotypes was divided by the size of the smaller repertoire. RTK rarefaction, the Chao1 estimator, and Recon v2.1 estimates of unobserved clonotypes were used to assess repertoire richness. Generation probabilities were computed with OLGA for all TCRbeta clonotypes obtained by the gDNA method from several donors. The clones in this table, taken by TCRdb from immuneACCESS, are in-frame only. Not every clone is retained; where verified, under half of the shortfall comes from an unresolved V gene, and the cause of the rest is unknown. Clone size and V and J calls were adopted from that table, with D and trimming inferred from the DNA. Within this sample are about 360,000 clones, with around 70% of them counted one time only. Of the sample, more than 9% is held by the ten largest clones.

Healthy HIV-negative adults with no recently reported acute infections or vaccinations were included as donors. Every donor was a Caucasian adult residing in Nashville, Tennessee, USA. Magnetic negative selection was used to enrich CD4+ T cells, after which naive cells were positively selected on CD45RA and the negative fraction became the memory subset. Blood was obtained by leukapheresis, after which PBMCs were separated by Ficoll-Histopaque density gradient centrifugation and cryopreserved in liquid nitrogen vapor phase. Analytical flow cytometry was used to check the purity and quantity of each magnetically sorted T cell population. Genomic DNA was isolated from each sorted fraction and quantified by UV absorbance on a Nanodrop 2000c. The germline V gene gives CDR1 as KGHSH and CDR2 as LQKENI. Measured from the cysteine to the phenylalanine, the CDR3 is 17 residues long. Only the CDR3 DNA is retained, 51 bases long and in frame from the first base. Deletion took 4 bases off V and 4 bases off J, with a span of 17 bases between the germline ends.

This receptor was obtained from a young man in good health. The source material was memory CD4+ T cells sorted from blood. What this sample's cell subset or site label stands for: CD45RA-negative fraction. The V and J genes are TRBV18 and TRBJ2-6; tentative D gene TRBD1, with 6 bases matching. The CDR3 region has the sequence CASSQAGALMGANVLTF. DNA sequence: TGTGCCAGCTCACAGGCAGGGGCGCTCATGGGGGCCAACGTCCTGACTTTC.